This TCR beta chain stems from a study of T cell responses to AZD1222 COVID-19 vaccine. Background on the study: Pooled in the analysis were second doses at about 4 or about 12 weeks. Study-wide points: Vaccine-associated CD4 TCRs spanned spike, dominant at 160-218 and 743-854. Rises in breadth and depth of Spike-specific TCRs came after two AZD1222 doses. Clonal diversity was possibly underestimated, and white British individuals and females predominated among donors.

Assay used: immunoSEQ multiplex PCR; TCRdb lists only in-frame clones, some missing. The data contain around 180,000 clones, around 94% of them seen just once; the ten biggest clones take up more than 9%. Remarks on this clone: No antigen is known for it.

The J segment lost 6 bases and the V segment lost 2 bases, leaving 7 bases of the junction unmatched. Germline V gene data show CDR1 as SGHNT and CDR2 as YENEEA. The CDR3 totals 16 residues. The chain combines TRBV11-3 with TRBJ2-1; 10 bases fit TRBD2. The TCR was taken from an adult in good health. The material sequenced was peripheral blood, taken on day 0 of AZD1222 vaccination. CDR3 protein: CASSLSAGGLPNEQFF. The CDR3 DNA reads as TGTGCCAGCAGCTTATCAGCGGGAGGGCTTCCCAATGAGCAGTTCTTC.